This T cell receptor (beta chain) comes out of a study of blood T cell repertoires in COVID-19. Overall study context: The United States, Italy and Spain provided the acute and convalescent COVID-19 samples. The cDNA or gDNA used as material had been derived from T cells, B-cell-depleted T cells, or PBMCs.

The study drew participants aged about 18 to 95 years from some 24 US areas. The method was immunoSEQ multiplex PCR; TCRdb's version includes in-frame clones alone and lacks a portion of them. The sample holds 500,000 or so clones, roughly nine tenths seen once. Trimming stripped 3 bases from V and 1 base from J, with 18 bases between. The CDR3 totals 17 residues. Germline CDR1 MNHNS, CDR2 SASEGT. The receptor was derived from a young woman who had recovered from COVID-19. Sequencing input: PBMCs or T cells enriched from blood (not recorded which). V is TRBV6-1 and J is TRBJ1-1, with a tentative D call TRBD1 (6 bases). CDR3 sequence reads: CASSDLATGTSNTEAFF. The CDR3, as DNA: TGTGCCAGCAGTGACTTAGCGACAGGAACCTCGAACACTGAAGCTTTCTTT.